Listed here are 17 T cell receptor beta chains from one sample, sequenced in a study of T cell responses to AZD1222 COVID-19 vaccine. Assay used: immunoSEQ multiplex PCR; TCRdb lists only in-frame clones, some missing. The sample lists over 100,000 clones; around 89% were seen once. The specimen comprised peripheral blood, sampled on day 0 of AZD1222 vaccination. Source of these receptors: an adult in good health.

The V and J genes are TRBV30 and TRBJ1-1; D call uncertain. Per the germline V gene, CDR1 is GTSNPN and CDR2 is SVGIG (reference sequence). The CDR3 loop spans 14 amino acids. V was clipped by 5 bases and J by 5 bases, with 18 bases between them. CDR3 protein: CAWFSSFGGTEAFF. Here the CDR3 DNA reads TGTGCCTGGTTTTCGTCTTTCGGCGGGACTGAAGCTTTCTTT.

This rearrangement joins TRBV6-5 to TRBJ2-5, with D possibly being TRBD1 (7 bases). The CDR3 is 14 amino acids. V lost 6 bases to trimming and J lost 9 bases, with 20 bases between them. Germline CDR1 and CDR2: MNHEY and SVGAGI. CDR3 sequence reads: CASSFGQVGGAQYF. The CDR3 bases are TGTGCCAGCAGCTTCGGACAGGTCGGAGGGGCCCAGTACTTC.

This rearrangement joins TRBV25-1 to TRBJ1-4, with D perhaps matching TRBD1 (5 bases). This CDR3 contains 17 residues. Germline loops: CDR1 MGHDK, CDR2 SYGVNS. Trimming removed 6 bases at V and 7 bases at J, with 24 bases between. The CDR3 sequence is CASSERPSGLRSEKLFF. The DNA of the CDR3 is TGTGCCAGCAGCGAACGGCCCTCAGGGTTACGAAGTGAAAAACTGTTTTTT.

The chain joins TRBV3-1 (or the pseudogene TRBV3-2) to TRBJ1-2; the D is unclear. Germline values: CDR1 LGHDT, CDR2 YNNKEL (reference sequence). V lost 1 base to trimming and J lost 8 bases, with 8 bases between them. CDR3 length equals 12 residues. CDR3 nucleotides: TGTGCCAGCAGCCAAGGGACCAGGGGCTACACCTTC. Its translation: CASSQGTRGYTF.

The chain links TRBV6-6 to TRBJ2-3; D is possibly TRBD2 (5 bases). Germline lookup yields CDR1 MNHNY and CDR2 SVGAGI (reference sequence). The CDR3 length is 14 residues. V was cut by 2 bases and J by 3 bases, with 9 bases left in between. This CDR3 is CASSYDYSTDTQYF. The CDR3 coding sequence is TGTGCCAGCAGTTACGACTACTCAACAGATACGCAGTATTTT.

This clone was detected only once. This chain links TRBV9 with TRBJ1-2, with TRBD1 matching over 10 bases. Germline CDR1 reads SGDLS; CDR2 reads YYNGEE. Losses at the gene ends were 3 bases for V and 8 bases for J; bases not matched to a gene: 4. The CDR3 has 13 residues. CDR3: CASSAGQGDGYTF. The CDR3 DNA follows: TGTGCCAGCAGCGCCGGACAGGGGGACGGCTACACCTTC.

The chain combines TRBV5-1 with TRBJ2-7; 12 positions match TRBD2. Per the germline V gene, CDR1 is SGHRS and CDR2 is YFSETQ. CDR3 length equals 16 residues. V was clipped by 0 bases and J by 5 bases; unmatched bases: 6. The CDR3 loop is CASSLGLAGGLHEQYF. The CDR3 DNA follows: TGCGCCAGCAGCTTGGGGCTAGCGGGGGGGCTCCACGAGCAGTACTTC.

The rearrangement links TRBV19 to TRBJ1-2; no clear D. In germline, CDR1 is LNHDA, CDR2 SQIVND (reference sequence). Trimming cost V 1 base and J 3 bases, with 3 bases left between them. This CDR3 has 12 residues. CDR3 in DNA: TGTGCCAGTAGTATAGGGGACTATGGCTACACCTTC. It codes for CASSIGDYGYTF.

The chain is built from TRBV30 and TRBJ2-3, with D maybe TRBD1 (6 bases). The CDR3 has 16 residues. Trimming shortened V by 1 base and J by 1 base, and 15 bases separated the two germline ends. Germline assignment: CDR1 GTSNPN and CDR2 SVGIG (reference sequence). DNA of the CDR3: TGTGCCTGGAGTGGAGACGACAGGATTGGCACAGATACGCAGTATTTT. Its protein is CAWSGDDRIGTDTQYF.

V is TRBV19 and J is TRBJ1-2; 9 nucleotides line up with TRBD1. The CDR3 extends over 15 amino acids. Germline CDR1 is LNHDA and CDR2 is SQIVND (reference sequence). The V and J ends lost 5 bases and 4 bases, in that order; junction bases with no gene match: 8. CDR3 sequence reads: CASSPGTGNPYGYTF. The CDR3 DNA sequence: TGTGCCAGTAGTCCAGGGACAGGGAATCCCTATGGCTACACCTTC.

The rearrangement uses TRBV9 and TRBJ1-5; D unclear. This CDR3 region has 16 residues. Trimming removed 3 bases from V and 1 base from J, with 14 bases in between. CDR1 is SGDLS and CDR2 is YYNGEE in the germline V gene. The CDR3, as DNA: TGTGCCAGCAGCGGTCGCCGGACGGCAAGCAATCAGCCCCAGCATTTT. This sequence encodes CASSGRRTASNQPQHF.

The sample holds a few counts of this clone. The chain has TRBV6-5 and TRBJ1-2; D is unclear. The ends were cut back, 7 bases at V and 4 bases at J, with 10 bases in the middle. From germline, CDR1 is MNHEY and CDR2 SVGAGI. This CDR3 has 12 residues. CDR3 sequence (DNA): TGTGCCAGCATGGGCGAGATCTATGGCTACACCTTC. This gives the protein CASMGEIYGYTF.

The chain employs TRBV6-5 and TRBJ1-1, with 7 bases that match TRBD1. The CDR3 is made up of 16 amino acids. J gave up 6 bases and V 0 bases, and 10 bases lay outside the gene matches. Germline assignment: CDR1 MNHEY and CDR2 SVGAGI. CDR3 sequence: CASSYSIAPGGAEAFF. CDR3 DNA: TGTGCCAGCAGTTACTCGATTGCGCCAGGGGGGGCTGAAGCTTTCTTT.

The chain has TRBV10-3 and TRBJ1-4; D not resolved. The CDR3 has 12 residues. Trimming cost V 7 bases and J 5 bases, with 8 bases left between them. CDR1 and CDR2 from the germline V gene are ENHRY and SYGVKD. DNA for the CDR3: TGTGCCATCATGTACAGAAATGAAAAACTGTTTTTT. Protein: CAIMYRNEKLFF.

The chain uses TRBV6-5 and TRBJ2-7, with D hard to call. V shed 5 bases and J shed 0 bases, with 5 bases lying between them. Per the germline V gene, CDR1 is MNHEY and CDR2 is SVGAGI. The CDR3 consists of 12 residues. CDR3 nucleotides: TGTGCCAGCAGTCCCCGCTCCTACGAGCAGTACTTC. Translating it yields CASSPRSYEQYF.

The rearrangement joins TRBV18 to TRBJ2-3; 10 nucleotides agree with TRBD1. V gave up 2 bases and J gave up 3 bases; unmatched junction bases: 8. CDR3 size: 17 residues. CDR1 and CDR2 (germline): KGHSH, LQKENI. In nucleotides, the CDR3 is TGTGCCAGCTCACCATCCGGGGACAGGGGATTTACAGATACGCAGTATTTT. Amino acids: CASSPSGDRGFTDTQYF. Looking up the rest from reference TRBV18 and TRBJ2-3 gives the full variable domain: NAGVMQNPRHLVRRRGQEARLRCSPMKGHSHVYWYRQLPEEGLKFMVYLQKENIIDESGMPKERFSAEFPKEGPSILRIQQVVRGDSAAYFCASSPSGDRGFTDTQYFGPGTRLTVL.

The chain links TRBV9 to TRBJ1-2; D is uncertain. This CDR3 is built from 14 residues. In germline, CDR1 is SGDLS, CDR2 YYNGEE. The V end lost 0 bases, the J end lost 7 bases, and 13 bases lay between the germline ends. The CDR3 sequence: CASSVAVQNAGYTF. The CDR3 DNA sequence: TGTGCCAGCAGCGTAGCTGTACAGAATGCTGGCTACACCTTC.